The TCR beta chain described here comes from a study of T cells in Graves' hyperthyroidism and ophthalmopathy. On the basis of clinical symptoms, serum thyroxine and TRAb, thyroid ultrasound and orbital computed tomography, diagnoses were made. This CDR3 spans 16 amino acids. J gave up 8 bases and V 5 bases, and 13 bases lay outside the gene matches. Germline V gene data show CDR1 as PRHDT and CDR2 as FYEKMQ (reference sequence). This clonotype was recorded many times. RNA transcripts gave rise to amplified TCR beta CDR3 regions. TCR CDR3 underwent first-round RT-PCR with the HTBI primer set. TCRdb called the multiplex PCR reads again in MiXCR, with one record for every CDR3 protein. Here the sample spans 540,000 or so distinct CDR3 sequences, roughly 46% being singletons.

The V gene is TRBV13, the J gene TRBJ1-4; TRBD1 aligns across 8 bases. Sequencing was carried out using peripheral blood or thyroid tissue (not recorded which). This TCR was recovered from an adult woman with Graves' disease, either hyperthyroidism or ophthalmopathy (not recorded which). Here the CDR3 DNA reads TGTGCCAGCAGCCAGGGGTCAGGGGGCGCCCGGGAAAAACTGTTTTTT. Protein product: CASSQGSGGAREKLFF.